This TCR beta chain was documented in a study of human T cells and chemical hapten exposure. Germline V gene sequence: CDR1 LGHDT, CDR2 YNNKEL (reference sequence). This CDR3 has 14 amino acids. Trimming removed 3 bases at V and 4 bases at J, with 13 bases between. From the RACE reads, TCRdb called clonotypes with MiXCR, one entry per CDR3 protein. The table lists about 69,000 distinct CDR3 sequences, about 9.3% of them singletons. Time point defined: patch test 2, 6 weeks after DPC sensitization. The treatment was: therapeutic diphenylcyclopropenone sensitization with weekly scalp DPC. This clonotype showed up many times.

The TCR comes from a woman aged 50 to 65 with alopecia areata. Some clones in this sample may be carry-over from other donors' samples. Specimen: whole blood, collected in connection with sensitization to the hapten diphenylcyclopropenone (DPC). The chain joins TRBV3-1 to TRBJ2-7, with D perhaps TRBD2 (5 bases). CDR3 amino acids: CASSHSGTHYEQYF. The CDR3 nucleotides are TGTGCCAGCAGCCACAGCGGCACTCATTACGAGCAGTACTTC.